Each of the 24 T cell receptor beta chains below was sequenced from the same sample in a study of neoadjuvant anti-PD-1 for oral cavity cancer. Sequenced by immunoSEQ multiplex PCR; TCRdb stores in-frame clones only, minus some. The table records some 15,000 clones, around 69% of them present only once. The material was PBMCs, obtained before nivolumab (anti-PD-1) treatment. Every receptor here comes from a person between 40 and 85 years old with oral cavity squamous cell carcinoma.

This clone was picked up a small number of times. CDR3 DNA: TGTGCCAGCAGTTCCCCGGCCTACGAGCAGTACTTC. Translated: CASSSPAYEQYF. The rearrangement joins TRBV7-9 to TRBJ2-7, with D uncertain. There are 12 residues in the CDR3. The V end lost 6 bases, the J end lost 2 bases, and 8 bases lay between the germline ends. Germline V lookup: CDR1 SEHNR, CDR2 FQNEAQ (reference sequence).

This chain uses TRBV30 with TRBJ2-6; perhaps TRBD1 as D (6 bases). Germline V gene lookup returns CDR1 GTSNPN and CDR2 SVGIG (reference sequence). The CDR3 sequence is 15 residues long. V lost 3 bases and J lost 2, with 11 bases in between. CDR3 nucleotides: TGTGCCTGGAGAAAAACAGGGACTGGGGCCAACGTCCTGACTTTC. It specifies CAWRKTGTGANVLTF.

The V and J genes are TRBV4-2 and TRBJ1-1; D perhaps matches TRBD1 (6 bases). From germline, CDR1 is LGHNA and CDR2 YNFKEQ. The CDR3 contains 15 residues. V lost 1 base and J 1 base, leaving 10 bases between the germline ends. The CDR3 coding sequence is TGTGCCAGCAGCCAAGGGGGACACGAGAACACTGAAGCTTTCTTT. Encoded protein: CASSQGGHENTEAFF.

In its sample, this clone was seen once. The rearrangement joins TRBV5-1 to TRBJ2-7, with D unclear. The CDR3 sequence is 12 residues long. Trimming pared 4 bases from V and 0 bases from J, leaving 5 bases between. CDR1 SGHRS and CDR2 YFSETQ come from the germline V gene. CDR3 loop: CASSQDSYEQYF. The CDR3 coding sequence is TGCGCCAGCAGCCAGGACTCCTACGAGCAGTACTTC. Complete variable domain (other parts from reference TRBV5-1 and TRBJ2-7): KAGVTQTPRYLIKTRGQQVTLSCSPISGHRSVSWYQQTPGQGLQFLFEYFSETQRNKGNFPGRFSGRQFSNSRSEMNVSTLELGDSALYLCASSQDSYEQYFGPGTRLTVT.

The rearrangement links TRBV29-1 to TRBJ1-2; unclear D gene. Germline lookup yields CDR1 SQVTM and CDR2 ANQGSEA. Trimming removed 2 bases from V and 3 bases from J, with 7 bases in between. The CDR3 runs to 12 residues. This chain's CDR3 is CSVESLHYGYTF. CDR3 nucleotide sequence: TGCAGCGTTGAAAGCTTACACTATGGCTACACCTTC.

This sequence joins TRBV9 and TRBJ1-2, with D uncertain. This CDR3 is built from 15 residues. Germline CDR1 SGDLS, CDR2 YYNGEE. Trimming left V 0 bases short and J 4 bases short, with 13 bases between. The DNA of the CDR3 is TGTGCCAGCAGCGTAGCTTGGGGAGCTACCTATGGCTACACCTTC. This translates into CASSVAWGATYGYTF.

V usage is TRBV28 and J usage is TRBJ2-7; D is perhaps TRBD1 (6 bases). This CDR3 has 15 amino acids. Germline lookup yields CDR1 MDHEN and CDR2 SYDVKM. V lost 5 bases and J 4 bases, leaving 18 bases between the germline ends. The CDR3 sequence: CASSLRDTGGYEQYF. Here the CDR3 DNA reads TGTGCCAGCAGTCTTCGGGACACCGGCGGGTACGAGCAGTACTTC.

J is TRBJ1-4 and V is TRBV10-2; a possible D gene is TRBD1 (6 bases). The CDR3 is 15 residues long. Germline lookup yields CDR1 WSHSY and CDR2 SAAADI. V was cut by 1 base and J by 10 bases, with 16 bases left in between. CDR3 loop: CASSELGQISGKLFF. The CDR3 DNA reads TGCGCCAGCAGTGAGTTGGGACAAATATCGGGAAAACTGTTTTTT.

This clone was seen a handful of times. The chain uses TRBV11-3 and TRBJ2-1; TRBD1 matches 10 bases. Germline CDR1 SGHNT, CDR2 YENEEA. Germline trimming cut 5 bases from V and 2 bases from J; bases unmatched to any gene: 3. CDR3 length equals 15 residues. DNA for the CDR3: TGTGCCAGCAGCCCCGGGACAGGGGCCTACAATGAGCAGTTCTTC. Translation: CASSPGTGAYNEQFF. The full variable domain, its missing parts supplied by reference TRBV11-3 and TRBJ2-1, is EAGVVQSPRYKIIEKKQPVAFWCNPISGHNTLYWYLQNLGQGPELLIRYENEEAVDDSQLPKDRFSAERLKGVDSTLKIQPAELGDSAVYLCASSPGTGAYNEQFFGPGTRLTVL.

This clone was seen a few times. This chain uses TRBV6-1 with TRBJ2-7, with D unclear. V was trimmed by 6 bases and J by 4 bases, leaving 13 bases between them. Per the germline V gene, CDR1 is MNHNS and CDR2 is SASEGT. The length of the CDR3 is 13 residues. The CDR3 coding sequence is TGTGCCAGCAGGGCCCCCAGTGTTTACGAGCAGTACTTC. Translating gives CASRAPSVYEQYF.

The rearrangement links TRBV5-4 to TRBJ2-5; no reliable D call. The CDR3 consists of 13 residues. Trimming cost V 1 base and J 1 base, with 5 bases left between them. Germline lookup yields CDR1 SGHNT and CDR2 YYREEE (reference sequence). The CDR3 sequence is CASSLFPQETQYF. The CDR3 DNA reads TGTGCCAGCAGCTTGTTCCCCCAAGAGACCCAGTACTTC.

This sequence joins TRBV30 and TRBJ1-5, with TRBD1 as a possible D gene (5 bases). The CDR3 is 13 residues long. Germline assignment: CDR1 GTSNPN and CDR2 SVGIG (reference sequence). V was cut by 2 bases and J by 6 bases, with 11 bases left in between. CDR3 sequence: CAWSLQGPQPQHF. In DNA form, the CDR3 reads TGTGCCTGGAGTCTCCAGGGCCCTCAGCCCCAGCATTTT.

The CDR3 DNA reads TGTGCCCAGAAGGGAACAGGGCAAGAGACCCAGTACTTC. Amino acids: CAQKGTGQETQYF. This sequence joins TRBV30 and TRBJ2-5, with D possibly matching TRBD1 (6 bases). The CDR3 covers 13 residues. Per germline, CDR1 GTSNPN and CDR2 SVGIG (reference sequence). V was pared by 8 bases and J by 2 bases, with 15 bases between.

CDR3 bases: TGCGCCAGCAGTGGGACTAGTTTGGATACGCAGTATTTT. Its translation is CASSGTSLDTQYF. This chain uses TRBV10-1 with TRBJ2-3; 7 nucleotides align to TRBD2. Germline trimming cut 4 bases from V and 6 bases from J; bases unmatched to any gene: 4. The CDR3 runs to 13 residues. The germline gives CDR1 WNHNN, CDR2 SYGVQD (reference sequence).

The gene calls are TRBV28 and TRBJ1-1, with D perhaps matching TRBD1 (5 bases). Trimming removed 7 bases from V and 1 base from J, with 16 bases in between. This CDR3 has 15 residues. Germline lookup yields CDR1 MDHEN and CDR2 SYDVKM. CDR3 protein: CASTPSDIPNTEAFF. The CDR3 bases are TGTGCCAGCACCCCCTCGGACATACCGAACACTGAAGCTTTCTTT.

This clone was observed a few times. CDR3 amino acids: CASSEWVSNYGYTF. The CDR3 region has the DNA TGTGCCAGCAGTGAATGGGTATCTAACTATGGCTACACCTTC. The gene calls are TRBV6-1 and TRBJ1-2, with no clear D. CDR1 and CDR2 from the germline V gene are MNHNS and SASEGT. This CDR3 has 14 residues. V lost 2 bases, J lost 0 bases, and 7 bases lay in between.

V gene TRBV9 combines with J gene TRBJ2-3, with TRBD1 matching over 8 bases. Germline CDR1 and CDR2: SGDLS and YYNGEE. The length of the CDR3 is 15 residues. The junction had 6 bases not matched to a gene; V was cut back by 3 bases and J by 3 bases. The CDR3 sequence: CASSAYRGETDTQYF. The DNA for the CDR3 is TGTGCCAGCAGCGCATACAGGGGGGAGACAGATACGCAGTATTTT.

The sample holds a few counts of this clone. This rearrangement joins TRBV9 to TRBJ1-2; D is ambiguous. The CDR3 loop spans 12 amino acids. CDR1 and CDR2 (germline): SGDLS, YYNGEE. Trimming stripped 4 bases from V and 4 bases from J, with 8 bases between. CDR3 sequence: CASSSDLYGYTF. The CDR3 bases are TGTGCCAGCAGCTCTGACCTCTATGGCTACACCTTC.

This clone was detected once. V and J are TRBV2 and TRBJ2-1; 10 positions match TRBD2. The V gene end was trimmed by 2 bases and the J gene end by 8 bases; junction bases not matched to a gene: 6. Germline V CDR1 and CDR2: SNHLY, FYNNEI. The CDR3 spans 15 residues. The CDR3 bases are TGTGCCAGCAGTGAACGGGCTAGCGGGAGCGATGAGCAGTTCTTC. Its translation is CASSERASGSDEQFF.

The chain has TRBV5-4 and TRBJ2-1; tentative D call: TRBD2 (5 bases). V gave up 4 bases and J gave up 0 bases, with 14 bases separating them. The CDR3 runs to 16 residues. Germline V gene lookup returns CDR1 SGHNT and CDR2 YYREEE (reference sequence). DNA of the CDR3: TGTGCCAGCAGCCCAGAGGGCGCCCCCTCCTACAATGAGCAGTTCTTC. Translating gives CASSPEGAPSYNEQFF.

This clone has a handful of counts. The genes are TRBV19 and TRBJ2-6, with TRBD1 identical over 8 bases. J gave up 3 bases and V 6 bases, and 10 bases lay outside the gene matches. This CDR3 contains 17 residues. CDR1 LNHDA and CDR2 SQIVND come from the germline V gene (reference sequence). This chain's CDR3 is CASRAGTGILGANVLTF. The CDR3 DNA reads as TGTGCCAGTAGAGCCGGGACAGGAATTCTTGGGGCCAACGTCCTGACTTTC.

This sequence joins TRBV30 and TRBJ1-3; TRBD1 agrees at 9 bases. This CDR3 spans 15 amino acids. The germline V gene has CDR1 GTSNPN and CDR2 SVGIG (reference sequence). Trimming removed 1 base from V and 0 bases from J; junction bases left unmatched: 1. CDR3 amino acids: CAWSEDRGSGNTIYF. The CDR3 nucleotides are TGTGCCTGGAGTGAGGACAGGGGCTCTGGAAACACCATATATTTT.

The chain links TRBV6-1 to TRBJ2-3; 7 nucleotides agree with TRBD2. With V trimmed by 6 bases and J by 4 bases, 10 bases remained unmatched. The CDR3 totals 15 residues. CDR1 is MNHNS, CDR2 SASEGT, per germline. CDR3 sequence: CASRNRAGLPDTQYF. DNA of the CDR3: TGTGCCAGCAGGAACAGAGCGGGACTCCCAGATACGCAGTATTTT.

The V gene is TRBV19, the J gene TRBJ2-1, with 9 bases matching TRBD2. The V gene's germline CDR1 is LNHDA and CDR2 SQIVND (reference sequence). The CDR3 extends over 16 amino acids. With V trimmed by 3 bases and J by 5 bases, 8 bases remained unmatched. The CDR3 DNA reads TGTGCCAGTAGTATGGTGTGGCCTAGCGGGAACAATGAGCAGTTCTTC. Amino acid sequence: CASSMVWPSGNNEQFF.